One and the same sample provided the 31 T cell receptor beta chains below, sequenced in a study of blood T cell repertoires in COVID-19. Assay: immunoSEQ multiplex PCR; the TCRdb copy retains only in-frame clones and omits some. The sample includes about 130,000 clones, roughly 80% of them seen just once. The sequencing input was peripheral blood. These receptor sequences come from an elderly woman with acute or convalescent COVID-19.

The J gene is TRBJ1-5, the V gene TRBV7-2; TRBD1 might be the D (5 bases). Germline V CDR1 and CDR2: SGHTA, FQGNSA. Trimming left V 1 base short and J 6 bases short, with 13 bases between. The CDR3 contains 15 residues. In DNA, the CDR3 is TGTGCCAGCAGCTTAGTGGGGGAGGACGGTCAGCCCCAGCATTTT. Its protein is CASSLVGEDGQPQHF.

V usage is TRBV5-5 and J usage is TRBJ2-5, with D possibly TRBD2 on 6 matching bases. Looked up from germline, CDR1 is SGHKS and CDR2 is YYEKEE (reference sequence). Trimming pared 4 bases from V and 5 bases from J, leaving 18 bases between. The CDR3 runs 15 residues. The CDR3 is CASSPPGLRGETQYF. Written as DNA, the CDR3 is TGTGCCAGCAGCCCCCCGGGACTCCGAGGCGAGACCCAGTACTTC.

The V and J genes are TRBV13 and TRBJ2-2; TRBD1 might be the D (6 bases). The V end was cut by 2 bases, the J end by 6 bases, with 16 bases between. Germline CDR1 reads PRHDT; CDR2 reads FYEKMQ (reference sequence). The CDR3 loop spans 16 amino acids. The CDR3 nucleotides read TGTGCCAGCAGCTTAACAGGGCAGGGACGACCCGGGGAGCTGTTTTTT. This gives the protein CASSLTGQGRPGELFF.

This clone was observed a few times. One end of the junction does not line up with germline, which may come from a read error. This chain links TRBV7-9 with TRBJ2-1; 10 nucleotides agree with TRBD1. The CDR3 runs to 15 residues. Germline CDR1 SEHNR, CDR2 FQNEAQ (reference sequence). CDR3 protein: CASILPGQGYNEQFF. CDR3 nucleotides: TGTGCCAGCATCTTACCGGGACAGGGGTACAATGAGCAGTTCTTC.

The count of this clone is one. The CDR3 bases are TGTGCCAGTAGTAGCGGGACTAGCGGGGTGGCCACAGATACGCAGTATTTT. Translated, it gives CASSSGTSGVATDTQYF. J is TRBJ2-3 and V is TRBV19; 13 nucleotides match TRBD2. Germline CDR1 and CDR2: LNHDA and SQIVND (reference sequence). This CDR3 comprises 17 residues. The V segment lost 4 bases and the J segment 2 bases; nucleotides outside the gene matches: 6.

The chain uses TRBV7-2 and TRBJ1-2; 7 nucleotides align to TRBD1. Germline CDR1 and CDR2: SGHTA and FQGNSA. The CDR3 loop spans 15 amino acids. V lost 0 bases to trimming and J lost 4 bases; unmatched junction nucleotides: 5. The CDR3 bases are TGTGCCAGCAGCTTAGCGGCGGCAGGGGGCTATGGCTACACCTTC. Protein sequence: CASSLAAAGGYGYTF.

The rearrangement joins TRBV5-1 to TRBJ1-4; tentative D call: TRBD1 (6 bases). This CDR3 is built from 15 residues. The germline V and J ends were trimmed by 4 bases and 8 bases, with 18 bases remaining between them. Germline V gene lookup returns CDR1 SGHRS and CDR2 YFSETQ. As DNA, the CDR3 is TGCGCCAGCAGCCAGACAGGTCAGGTCGGGGAAAAACTGTTTTTT. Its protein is CASSQTGQVGEKLFF. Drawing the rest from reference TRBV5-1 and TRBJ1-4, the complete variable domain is KAGVTQTPRYLIKTRGQQVTLSCSPISGHRSVSWYQQTPGQGLQFLFEYFSETQRNKGNFPGRFSGRQFSNSRSEMNVSTLELGDSALYLCASSQTGQVGEKLFFGSGTQLSVL.

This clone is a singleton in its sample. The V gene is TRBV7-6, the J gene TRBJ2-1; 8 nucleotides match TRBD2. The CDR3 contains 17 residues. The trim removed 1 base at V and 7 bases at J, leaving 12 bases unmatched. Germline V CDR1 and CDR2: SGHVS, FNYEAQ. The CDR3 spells CASSLDWSASGSNEQFF. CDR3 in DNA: TGTGCCAGCAGCTTAGATTGGTCGGCTAGCGGGTCAAATGAGCAGTTCTTC.

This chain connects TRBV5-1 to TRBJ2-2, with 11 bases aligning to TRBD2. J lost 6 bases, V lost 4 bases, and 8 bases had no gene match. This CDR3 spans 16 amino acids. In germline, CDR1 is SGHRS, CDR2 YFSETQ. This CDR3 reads CASSHSLAGEAGELFF. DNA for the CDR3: TGCGCCAGCAGCCACTCACTAGCGGGGGAGGCCGGGGAGCTGTTTTTT.

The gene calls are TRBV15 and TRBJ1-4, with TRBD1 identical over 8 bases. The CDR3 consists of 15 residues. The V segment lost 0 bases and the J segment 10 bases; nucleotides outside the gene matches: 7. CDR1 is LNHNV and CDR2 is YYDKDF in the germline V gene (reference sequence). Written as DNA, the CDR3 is TGTGCCACCAGCAGAGATGCGGACAGGGTGGTAAAACTGTTTTTT. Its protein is CATSRDADRVVKLFF.

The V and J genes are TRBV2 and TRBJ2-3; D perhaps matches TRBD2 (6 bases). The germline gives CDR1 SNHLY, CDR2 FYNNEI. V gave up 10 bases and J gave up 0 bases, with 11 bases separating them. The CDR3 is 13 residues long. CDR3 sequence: CATRGSSTDTQYF. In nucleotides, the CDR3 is TGTGCCACCCGGGGGAGTAGCACAGATACGCAGTATTTT.

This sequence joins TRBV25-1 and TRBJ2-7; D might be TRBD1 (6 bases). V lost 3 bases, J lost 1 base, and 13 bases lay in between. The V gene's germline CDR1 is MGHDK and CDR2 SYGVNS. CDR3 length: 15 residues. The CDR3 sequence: CASSDQQGGSYEQYF. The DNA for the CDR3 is TGTGCCAGCAGTGATCAACAGGGCGGGTCCTACGAGCAGTACTTC.

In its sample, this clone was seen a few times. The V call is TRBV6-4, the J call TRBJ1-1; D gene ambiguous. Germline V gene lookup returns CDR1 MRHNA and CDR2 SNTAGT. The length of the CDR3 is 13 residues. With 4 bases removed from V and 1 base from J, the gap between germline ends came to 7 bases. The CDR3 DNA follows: TGTGCCAGCAGTGCGTCCCGGAACACTGAAGCTTTCTTT. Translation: CASSASRNTEAFF.

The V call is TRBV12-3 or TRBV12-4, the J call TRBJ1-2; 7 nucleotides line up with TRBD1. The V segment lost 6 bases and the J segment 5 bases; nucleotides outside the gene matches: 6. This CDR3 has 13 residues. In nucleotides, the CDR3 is TGTGCCAGCAGCCCCGGGACAGCATATGGCTACACCTTC. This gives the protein CASSPGTAYGYTF.

The CDR3 sequence is CASSVVGGPYGYTF. The CDR3 nucleotides are TGTGCCAGCAGCGTAGTGGGGGGACCGTATGGCTACACCTTC. The V and J genes are TRBV9 and TRBJ1-2, with D maybe TRBD1 (5 bases). The CDR3 runs 14 residues. Trimming took 0 bases from V and 5 from J, leaving 11 bases between them. Germline CDR1 SGDLS, CDR2 YYNGEE.

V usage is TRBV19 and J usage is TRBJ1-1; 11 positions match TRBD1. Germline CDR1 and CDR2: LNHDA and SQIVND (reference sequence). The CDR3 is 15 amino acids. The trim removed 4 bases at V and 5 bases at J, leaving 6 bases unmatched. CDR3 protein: CASSKDRGQWTEAFF. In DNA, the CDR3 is TGTGCCAGTAGTAAGGACAGGGGGCAGTGGACTGAAGCTTTCTTT.

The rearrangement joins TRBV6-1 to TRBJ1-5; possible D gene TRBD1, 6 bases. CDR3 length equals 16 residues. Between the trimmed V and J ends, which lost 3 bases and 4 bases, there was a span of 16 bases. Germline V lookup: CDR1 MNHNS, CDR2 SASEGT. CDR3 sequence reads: CASSDRGGRLNQPQHF. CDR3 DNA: TGTGCCAGCAGTGACAGGGGCGGGAGGTTAAATCAGCCCCAGCATTTT.

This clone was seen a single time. CDR3 in DNA: TGTGCCAGCAGCGTTACGGGGGGGCCAACCGGGGAGCTGTTTTTT. Encoded protein: CASSVTGGPTGELFF. The chain links TRBV9 to TRBJ2-2, with TRBD2 identical over 8 bases. CDR3 length: 15 amino acids. Unmatched junction bases numbered 5, after V lost 2 bases and J lost 5 bases. CDR1 and CDR2 (germline): SGDLS, YYNGEE.

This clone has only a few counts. The CDR3 protein is CASSLVGGVNSPLHF. CDR3 DNA sequence: TGCGCCAGCAGCTTGGTTGGCGGTGTAAATTCACCCCTCCACTTT. This sequence joins TRBV5-1 and TRBJ1-6; D call uncertain. The length of the CDR3 is 15 residues. Germline loops: CDR1 SGHRS, CDR2 YFSETQ. The V end lost 0 bases, the J end lost 7 bases, and 11 bases lay between the germline ends.

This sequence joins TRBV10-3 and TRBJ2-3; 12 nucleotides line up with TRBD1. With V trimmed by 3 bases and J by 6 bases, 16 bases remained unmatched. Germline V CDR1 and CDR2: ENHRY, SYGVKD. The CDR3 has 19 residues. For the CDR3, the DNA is TGTGCCATCAGTGATGATCCCTTCAGGCCGGGACAGGGGGCGGATACGCAGTATTTT. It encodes CAISDDPFRPGQGADTQYF.

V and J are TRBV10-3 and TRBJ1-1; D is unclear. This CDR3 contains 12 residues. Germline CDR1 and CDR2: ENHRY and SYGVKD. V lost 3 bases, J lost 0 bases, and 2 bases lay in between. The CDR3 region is CAISDMNTEAFF. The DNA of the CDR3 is TGTGCCATCAGTGATATGAACACTGAAGCTTTCTTT.

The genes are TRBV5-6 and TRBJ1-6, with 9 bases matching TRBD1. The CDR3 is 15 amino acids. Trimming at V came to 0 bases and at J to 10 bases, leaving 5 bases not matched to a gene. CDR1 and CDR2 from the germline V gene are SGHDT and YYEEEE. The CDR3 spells CASSLDGQGRSPLHF. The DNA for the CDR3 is TGTGCCAGCAGCTTGGACGGACAGGGGAGGTCACCCCTCCACTTT.

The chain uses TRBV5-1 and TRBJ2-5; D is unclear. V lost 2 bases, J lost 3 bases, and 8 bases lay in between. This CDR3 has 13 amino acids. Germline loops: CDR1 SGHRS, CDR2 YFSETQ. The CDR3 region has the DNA TGCGCCAGCAGCTTCTCCGCAGAAGAGACCCAGTACTTC. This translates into CASSFSAEETQYF.

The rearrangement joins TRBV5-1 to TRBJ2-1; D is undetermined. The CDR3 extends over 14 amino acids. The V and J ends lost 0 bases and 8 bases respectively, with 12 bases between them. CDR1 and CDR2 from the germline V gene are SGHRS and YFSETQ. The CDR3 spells CASSLAPNQDEQFF. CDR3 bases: TGCGCCAGCAGCTTGGCACCGAACCAGGATGAGCAGTTCTTC.

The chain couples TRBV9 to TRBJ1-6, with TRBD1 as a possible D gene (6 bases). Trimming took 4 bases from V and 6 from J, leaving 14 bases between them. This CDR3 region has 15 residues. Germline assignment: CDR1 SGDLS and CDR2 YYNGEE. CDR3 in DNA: TGTGCCAGCAGCCCGAGGGGGGGAGCTAATTCACCCCTCCACTTT. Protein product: CASSPRGGANSPLHF.

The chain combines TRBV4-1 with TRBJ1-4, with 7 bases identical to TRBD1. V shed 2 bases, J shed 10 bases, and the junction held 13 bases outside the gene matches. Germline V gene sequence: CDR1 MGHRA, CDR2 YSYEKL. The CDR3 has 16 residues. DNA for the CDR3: TGCGCCAGCAGCCAACCTCGGAACAGGGGATCGCCAAAACTGTTTTTT. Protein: CASSQPRNRGSPKLFF.

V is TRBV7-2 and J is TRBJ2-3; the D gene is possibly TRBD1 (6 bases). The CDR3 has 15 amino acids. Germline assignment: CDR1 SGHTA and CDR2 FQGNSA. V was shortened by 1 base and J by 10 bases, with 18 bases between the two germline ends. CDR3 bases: TGTGCCAGCAGCTTAGATGGGACATCTCTGGTGTCGCAGTATTTT. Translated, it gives CASSLDGTSLVSQYF.

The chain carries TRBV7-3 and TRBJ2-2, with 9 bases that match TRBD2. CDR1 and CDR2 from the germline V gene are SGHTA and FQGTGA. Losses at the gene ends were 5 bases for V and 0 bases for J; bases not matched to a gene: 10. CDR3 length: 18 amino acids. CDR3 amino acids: CASSQIGVAGANTGELFF. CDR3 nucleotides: TGTGCCAGCAGCCAGATCGGGGTAGCGGGGGCGAACACCGGGGAGCTGTTTTTT.

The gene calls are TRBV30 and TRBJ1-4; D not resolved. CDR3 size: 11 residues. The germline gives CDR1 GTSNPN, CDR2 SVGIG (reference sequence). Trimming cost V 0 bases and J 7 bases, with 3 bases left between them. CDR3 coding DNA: TGTGCCTGGAGTGTCGGTGAAAAACTGTTTTTT. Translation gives CAWSVGEKLFF.

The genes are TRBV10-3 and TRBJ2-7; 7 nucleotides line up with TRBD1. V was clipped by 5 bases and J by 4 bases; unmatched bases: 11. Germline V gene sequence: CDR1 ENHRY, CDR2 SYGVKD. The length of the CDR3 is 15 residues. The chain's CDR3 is CAISPPRDRGYEQYF. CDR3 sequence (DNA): TGTGCCATCAGTCCACCTCGGGACAGAGGATACGAGCAGTACTTC.

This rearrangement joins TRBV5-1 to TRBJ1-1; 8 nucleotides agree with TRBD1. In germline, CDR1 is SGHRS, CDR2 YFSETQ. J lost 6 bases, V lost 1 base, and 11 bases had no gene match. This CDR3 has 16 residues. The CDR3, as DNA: TGCGCCAGCAGCTTGTGGCTGGACAGGGAGGGTCCTGAAGCTTTCTTT. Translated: CASSLWLDREGPEAFF.